The 20 T cell receptor beta chains presented below share a single source sample, sequenced in a study of blood T cell repertoires in COVID-19. Assay: immunoSEQ multiplex PCR; the TCRdb copy retains only in-frame clones and omits some. The sample lists about 150,000 clones, roughly three quarters occurring once. The sequenced material came from peripheral blood. Source of these receptors: a man aged 45-65 years with active or convalescent COVID-19.

The rearrangement links TRBV6-4 to TRBJ2-4; a weak D match, TRBD2 (5 bases). Per the germline V gene, CDR1 is MRHNA and CDR2 is SNTAGT. The ends were cut back, 3 bases at V and 7 bases at J, with 16 bases in the middle. This CDR3 contains 15 residues. CDR3: CASSEGRPPGNIQYF. The CDR3 DNA sequence: TGTGCCAGCAGTGAAGGGCGGCCCCCGGGGAACATTCAGTACTTC.

The gene calls are TRBV6-1 and TRBJ2-1, with 7 bases lining up with TRBD2. This CDR3 comprises 16 residues. From germline, CDR1 is MNHNS and CDR2 SASEGT. The V gene end was trimmed by 1 base and the J gene end by 5 bases; junction bases not matched to a gene: 8. This chain's CDR3 is CASSEVLAGANNEQFF. For the CDR3, the DNA is TGTGCCAGCAGTGAAGTCCTGGCGGGAGCGAACAATGAGCAGTTCTTC.

This clone has just one count. The chain links TRBV27 to TRBJ1-2; D may be TRBD1 (6 bases). Germline V gene lookup returns CDR1 MNHEY and CDR2 SMNVEV (reference sequence). Trimming pared 5 bases from V and 8 bases from J, leaving 18 bases between. The CDR3 totals 14 residues. The chain's CDR3 is CASSVTRDKGGYTF. The CDR3 nucleotides read TGTGCCAGCAGTGTAACAAGGGACAAAGGGGGCTACACCTTC.

This clone was detected a few times. The chain combines TRBV9 with TRBJ1-1, with unresolved D. CDR1 is SGDLS, CDR2 YYNGEE, per germline. The ends were cut back, 0 bases at V and 6 bases at J, with 9 bases in the middle. This CDR3 spans 13 amino acids. In nucleotides, the CDR3 is TGTGCCAGCAGCGTAGCGGGTTACTCTGAAGCTTTCTTT. It translates to CASSVAGYSEAFF.

This rearrangement joins TRBV19 to TRBJ2-5; 9 bases map to TRBD2. The V gene's germline CDR1 is LNHDA and CDR2 SQIVND (reference sequence). The CDR3 runs to 13 residues. With V trimmed by 6 bases and J by 4 bases, 3 bases remained unmatched. In DNA, the CDR3 is TGTGCCAGTAGGAAGCGGGAGGTAGAGACCCAGTACTTC. Translation: CASRKREVETQYF.

This chain joins TRBV5-1 and TRBJ2-7; possible D gene TRBD2, 5 bases. This CDR3 spans 13 amino acids. V was cut by 0 bases and J by 4 bases, with 8 bases left in between. The germline V gene has CDR1 SGHRS and CDR2 YFSETQ. The CDR3 sequence: CASSLGEGYEQYF. The CDR3, as DNA: TGCGCCAGCAGCTTGGGTGAGGGTTACGAGCAGTACTTC.

The chain employs TRBV30 and TRBJ1-4, with 11 bases fitting TRBD1. V shed 5 bases, J shed 8 bases, and the junction held 1 base outside the gene matches. Germline V gives CDR1 GTSNPN, CDR2 SVGIG (reference sequence). The CDR3 length is 12 residues. CDR3 coding DNA: TGTGCCTGGGGGACAGGGGGGGAAAAACTGTTTTTT. This gives the protein CAWGTGGEKLFF.

The V and J genes are TRBV7-2 and TRBJ2-7; 7 bases fit TRBD2. Germline V gene data show CDR1 as SGHTA and CDR2 as FQGNSA. This CDR3 region has 17 residues. V gave up 11 bases and J gave up 6 bases; unmatched junction bases: 25. The CDR3 nucleotides read TGTGCCGTGCAGCTAGGAGCAGGCGGGAGCTCCCAACGCGAGCAGTACTTC. Its protein product is CAVQLGAGGSSQREQYF. Variable domain in full (rest from reference TRBV7-2 and TRBJ2-7): GAGVSQSPSNKVTEKGKDVELRCDPISGHTALYWYRQSLGQGLEFLIYFQGNSAPDKSGLPSDRFSAERTGGSVSTLTIQRTQQEDSAVYLCAVQLGAGGSSQREQYFGPGTRLTVT.

V and J are TRBV9 and TRBJ2-1; 9 positions match TRBD1. This CDR3 is built from 15 residues. Trimming cost V 4 bases and J 5 bases; bases outside gene matches: 7. The V gene's germline CDR1 is SGDLS and CDR2 YYNGEE. Here the CDR3 reads CASSSRDREDNEQFF. The CDR3 DNA follows: TGTGCCAGCAGCTCCCGGGACAGGGAAGACAATGAGCAGTTCTTC.

The chain couples TRBV11-2 to TRBJ1-2; D not resolved. This CDR3 is built from 11 residues. Trimming removed 5 bases at V and 4 bases at J, with 5 bases between. Germline CDR1 reads SGHAT; CDR2 reads FQNNGV. CDR3 sequence: CASSPLYGYTF. For the CDR3, the DNA is TGTGCCAGCAGCCCCCTCTATGGCTACACCTTC. The variable domain in full, completed from reference TRBV11-2 and TRBJ1-2, reads EAGVAQSPRYKIIEKRQSVAFWCNPISGHATLYWYQQILGQGPKLLIQFQNNGVVDDSQLPKDRFSAERLKGVDSTLKIQPAKLEDSAVYLCASSPLYGYTFGSGTRLTVV.

The V and J genes are TRBV4-2 and TRBJ1-2; D is unclear. The ends were cut back, 0 bases at V and 0 bases at J, with 8 bases in the middle. This CDR3 has 15 amino acids. CDR1 and CDR2 (germline): LGHNA, YNFKEQ. The CDR3 coding sequence is TGTGCCAGCAGCCAAGATACGAGAACTAACTATGGCTACACCTTC. Translating it yields CASSQDTRTNYGYTF.

V gene TRBV6-5 combines with J gene TRBJ2-7; D is possibly TRBD2 (5 bases). CDR1 and CDR2 from the germline V gene are MNHEY and SVGAGI. The CDR3 spans 15 residues. Deletions cut 0 bases from V and 2 bases from J, with 11 bases between. The CDR3 protein is CASSYSMAGAYEQYF. CDR3 sequence (DNA): TGTGCCAGCAGTTACTCGATGGCGGGTGCCTACGAGCAGTACTTC.

This clone has only one observation. This chain uses TRBV27 with TRBJ2-1, with 10 nucleotides matching TRBD2. Losses at the gene ends were 6 bases for V and 4 bases for J; bases not matched to a gene: 6. Germline lookup yields CDR1 MNHEY and CDR2 SMNVEV (reference sequence). This CDR3 has 15 residues. The CDR3 spells CASSPIAGGYNEQFF. In DNA form, the CDR3 reads TGTGCCAGCAGCCCGATAGCGGGAGGTTACAATGAGCAGTTCTTC.

The chain has TRBV7-3 and TRBJ2-3; D remains unclear. The CDR3 totals 16 residues. The V gene lost 5 bases and the J gene lost 0 bases, with 15 bases spanning the gap. Germline V gene data show CDR1 as SGHTA and CDR2 as FQGTGA. The CDR3: CASSGSRATSTDTQYF. For the CDR3, the DNA is TGTGCCAGCAGCGGAAGCCGAGCGACCAGCACAGATACGCAGTATTTT. Supplemented by reference TRBV7-3 and TRBJ2-3, the full variable domain reads GAGVSQTPSNKVTEKGKYVELRCDPISGHTALYWYRQSLGQGPEFLIYFQGTGAADDSGLPNDRFFAVRPEGSVSTLKIQRTERGDSAVYLCASSGSRATSTDTQYFGPGTRLTVL.

The chain combines TRBV3-1 (or the pseudogene TRBV3-2) with TRBJ2-2; 13 bases are shared with TRBD2. Per germline, CDR1 LGHDT and CDR2 YNNKEL (reference sequence). The CDR3 spans 17 residues. Germline trimming cut 2 bases from V and 9 bases from J; bases unmatched to any gene: 9. The CDR3 is CASSQFTSGRAGRELFF. In DNA, the CDR3 is TGTGCCAGCAGCCAATTTACTAGCGGGAGGGCCGGCCGGGAGCTGTTTTTT.

V gene TRBV27 combines with J gene TRBJ1-4; TRBD1 might be the D (6 bases). The V and J ends lost 3 bases and 7 bases respectively, with 15 bases between them. Germline assignment: CDR1 MNHEY and CDR2 SMNVEV (reference sequence). There are 15 residues in the CDR3. CDR3 nucleotide sequence: TGTGCCAGCAGTTTTTTGTCAGGGGCGGGTGAAAAACTGTTTTTT. Translation: CASSFLSGAGEKLFF.

This clone was counted a single time. In nucleotides, the CDR3 is TGTGCCAGCAGCCGGACAGGGGGAGTCGGCTACACCTTC. Residues: CASSRTGGVGYTF. The chain has TRBV7-2 and TRBJ1-2, with 10 positions matching TRBD1. The CDR3 sequence is 13 residues long. The trim removed 5 bases at V and 8 bases at J, leaving 5 bases unmatched. Looked up from germline, CDR1 is SGHTA and CDR2 is FQGNSA.

The chain combines TRBV5-8 with TRBJ1-2; D is unclear. The CDR3 sequence is 16 residues long. Germline lookup yields CDR1 SGHTS and CDR2 YDEGEE. Trimming removed 4 bases at V and 2 bases at J, with 18 bases between. CDR3 residues: CASSLWARPGNYGYTF. The CDR3, as DNA: TGTGCCAGCAGCCTGTGGGCCCGTCCGGGAAACTATGGCTACACCTTC. The full variable domain, in which reference TRBV5-8 and TRBJ1-2 provide the parts outside the CDR3, is EAGVTQSPTHLIKTRGQQATLRCSPISGHTSVYWYQQALGLGLQFLLWYDEGEERNRGNFPPRFSGRQFPNYSSELNVNALELEDSALYLCASSLWARPGNYGYTFGSGTRLTVV.

The chain couples TRBV10-3 to TRBJ2-5, with 8 bases identical to TRBD1. CDR3 length: 17 residues. Germline loops: CDR1 ENHRY, CDR2 SYGVKD. V was pared by 4 bases and J by 1 base, with 11 bases of the junction left unmatched. CDR3 amino acids: CAISGRGRGLSQETQYF. CDR3 nucleotide sequence: TGTGCCATCAGTGGGAGGGGCAGGGGGCTATCCCAAGAGACCCAGTACTTC.

This chain joins TRBV12-3 or TRBV12-4 and TRBJ2-7; tentative D call: TRBD1 (6 bases). The CDR3 consists of 13 residues. Trimming cost V 5 bases and J 6 bases, with 14 bases left between them. The CDR3 protein is CASSLPTGTEQYF. As DNA, the CDR3 is TGTGCCAGCAGTCTACCTACAGGGACCGAGCAGTACTTC.